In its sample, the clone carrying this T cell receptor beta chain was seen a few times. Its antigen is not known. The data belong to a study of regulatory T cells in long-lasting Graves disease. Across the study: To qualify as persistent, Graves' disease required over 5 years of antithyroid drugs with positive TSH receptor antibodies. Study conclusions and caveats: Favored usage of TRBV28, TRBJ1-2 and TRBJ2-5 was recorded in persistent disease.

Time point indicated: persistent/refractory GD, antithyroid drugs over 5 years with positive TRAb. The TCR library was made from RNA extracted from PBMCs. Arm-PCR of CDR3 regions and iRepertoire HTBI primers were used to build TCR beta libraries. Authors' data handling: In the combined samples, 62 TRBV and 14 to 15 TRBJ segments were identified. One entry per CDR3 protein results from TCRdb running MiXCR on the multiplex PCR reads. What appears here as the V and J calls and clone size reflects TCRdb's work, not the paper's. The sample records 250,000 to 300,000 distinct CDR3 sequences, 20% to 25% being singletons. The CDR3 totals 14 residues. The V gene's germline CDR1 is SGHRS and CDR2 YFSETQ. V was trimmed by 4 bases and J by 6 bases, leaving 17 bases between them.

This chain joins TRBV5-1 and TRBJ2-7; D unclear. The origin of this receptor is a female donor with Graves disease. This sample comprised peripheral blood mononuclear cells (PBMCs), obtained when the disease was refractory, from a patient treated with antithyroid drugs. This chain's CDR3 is CASSTSTPSVEQYF. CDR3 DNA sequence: TGCGCCAGCAGCACCTCTACCCCCTCGGTCGAGCAGTACTTC.